The clone carrying this T cell receptor beta chain was observed many times. Its antigen is not identified. This entry belongs to a study of blood T cells in healthy people across ages. Total RNA was isolated from each sample in quantities of at least 5 micrograms. Combining a sample-barcoded 5' primer with a J-beta primer mix, a second PCR ran for 7 to 11 cycles. Each of the samples gave a minimum of 3 million paired-end reads that contained CDR3. Each CDR3 protein gets one entry after TCRdb re-called the 5' RACE reads with MiXCR. The sample records around 650,000 distinct CDR3 sequences, roughly 30% being singletons. General study findings and limits: Naive T cell percentage strongly correlated with TCR beta diversity. Long-lived and aged donors differed, with more naive CD4+ cells and higher diversity in the long-lived.

Germline V lookup: CDR1 MNHEY, CDR2 SMNVEV (reference sequence). Germline trimming cut 6 bases from V and 1 base from J; bases unmatched to any gene: 7. The CDR3 is 15 residues long. The chain carries TRBV27 and TRBJ1-2, with TRBD1 matching 8 bases. The origin of this receptor is a woman older than 75 in good health. Material for sequencing was blood. Here the CDR3 reads CASRTRTGHNYGYTF. The CDR3 DNA reads as TGTGCCAGCAGAACCCGGACAGGGCATAACTATGGCTACACCTTC.